The 31 T cell receptor beta chains given below trace back to one sample, sequenced in a study of blood T cell repertoires in COVID-19. TCRdb's table, derived via immunoSEQ multiplex PCR, lists solely in-frame clones and lacks some. The sample has roughly 250,000 clones; around 85% are singletons. Sequenced material: peripheral blood. These TCRs come from a woman older than 75 with acute or convalescent COVID-19.

The chain is built from TRBV23-1 and TRBJ2-7; no definite D call. TRBV23-1 carries the ORF label, with uncertain function. Trimming took off 4 bases at V and 5 bases at J, with 12 bases between the two ends. There are 13 residues in the CDR3. The CDR3 DNA is TGCGCCAGCAGTCTGCTAGTGGCCCACGAGCAGTACTTC. It yields the protein CASSLLVAHEQYF.

This clone showed up just once. The chain employs TRBV28 and TRBJ1-4; TRBD1 aligns across 9 bases. The CDR3 runs to 14 residues. V lost 6 bases and J lost 8; bases outside the gene matches: 7. CDR1 is MDHEN and CDR2 is SYDVKM in the germline V gene. Here the CDR3 reads CASSPGQGREKLFF. CDR3 nucleotides: TGTGCCAGCAGCCCAGGACAGGGGAGGGAAAAACTGTTTTTT. Full variable domain (rest looked up from reference TRBV28 and TRBJ1-4): DVKVTQSSRYLVKRTGEKVFLECVQDMDHENMFWYRQDPGLGLRLIYFSYDVKMKEKGDIPEGYSVSREKKERFSLILESASTNQTSMYLCASSPGQGREKLFFGSGTQLSVL.

Only one count was recorded for this clone. The V gene is TRBV28, the J gene TRBJ1-5; 7 positions agree with TRBD1. Germline V lookup: CDR1 MDHEN, CDR2 SYDVKM. Unmatched junction bases numbered 6, after V lost 5 bases and J lost 2 bases. The length of the CDR3 is 15 residues. The CDR3 sequence: CASSPTDRGNQPQHF. DNA of the CDR3: TGTGCCAGCAGTCCTACCGACAGGGGCAATCAGCCCCAGCATTTT.

The V and J genes are TRBV25-1 and TRBJ1-6, with TRBD1 as a possible D gene (5 bases). The germline V and J ends were trimmed by 2 bases and 8 bases, with 13 bases remaining between them. Germline CDR1 is MGHDK and CDR2 is SYGVNS. This CDR3 spans 15 amino acids. CDR3 sequence (DNA): TGTGCCAGCAGTGAACCCCCAGGGTGGGATTCACCCCTCCACTTT. This translates into CASSEPPGWDSPLHF.

This chain links TRBV10-3 with TRBJ1-4; D might be TRBD1 (5 bases). The CDR3 sequence is 17 residues long. V lost 6 bases and J lost 0, with 17 bases in between. The germline CDR1 and CDR2 sequences are ENHRY and SYGVKD. The CDR3 DNA follows: TGTGCCATCAGCTGGGGAAAGCTAGGGGCAACTAATGAAAAACTGTTTTTT. Translation gives CAISWGKLGATNEKLFF.

A few counts support this clone. The chain links TRBV18 to TRBJ1-1; maybe TRBD1 (5 bases). The V gene's germline CDR1 is KGHSH and CDR2 LQKENI. This CDR3 spans 15 amino acids. Trimming took 2 bases from V and 7 from J, leaving 17 bases between them. DNA for the CDR3: TGTGCCAGCTCACCAAATCGGGGGGAAGTGGGTGAAGCTTTCTTT. Encoded protein: CASSPNRGEVGEAFF.

This chain links TRBV29-1 with TRBJ2-7; TRBD1 matches at 9 bases. From germline, CDR1 is SQVTM and CDR2 ANQGSEA. The CDR3 extends over 14 amino acids. With V trimmed by 7 bases and J by 0 bases, 7 bases remained unmatched. This CDR3 reads CSAQRGQGSYEQYF. For the CDR3, the DNA is TGCAGCGCCCAGCGGGGACAGGGCTCCTACGAGCAGTACTTC.

The genes are TRBV24-1 and TRBJ2-1, with D possibly TRBD1 on 6 matching bases. Germline lookup yields CDR1 KGHDR and CDR2 SFDVKD. Between the trimmed V and J ends, which lost 5 bases and 10 bases, there was a span of 14 bases. The CDR3 spans 13 residues. Here the CDR3 DNA reads TGTGCCACCAGTGGGGGGCTAGCAGGAGAGCAGTTCTTC. The encoded protein is CATSGGLAGEQFF.

The rearrangement joins TRBV19 to TRBJ1-1; 10 bases match TRBD1. V shed 3 bases and J 7 bases; nucleotides not matched to a gene: 5. Germline-derived CDR1 and CDR2 are LNHDA and SQIVND (reference sequence). The CDR3 contains 14 residues. The CDR3 sequence is CASSMETGGFEAFF. In nucleotides, the CDR3 is TGTGCCAGTAGTATGGAGACAGGGGGCTTTGAAGCTTTCTTT.

The genes are TRBV5-5 and TRBJ1-2, with D tentatively TRBD1 (5 bases). Germline loops: CDR1 SGHKS, CDR2 YYEKEE (reference sequence). Trimming removed 2 bases from V and 0 bases from J, with 11 bases in between. The CDR3 runs 15 residues. The CDR3: CASSLDWTSNYGYTF. CDR3 DNA: TGTGCCAGCAGCTTAGATTGGACATCTAACTATGGCTACACCTTC.

The chain combines TRBV29-1 with TRBJ1-6; the match to TRBD1 covers 8 bases. The CDR3 has 13 amino acids. V shed 4 bases, J shed 9 bases, and the junction held 5 bases outside the gene matches. CDR1 and CDR2 (germline): SQVTM, ANQGSEA. CDR3 bases: TGCAGCGTTGGTACAGGGGGATCTTCACCCCTCCACTTT. Residues: CSVGTGGSSPLHF. Complete variable domain (other parts from reference TRBV29-1 and TRBJ1-6): SAVISQKPSRDICQRGTSLTIQCQVDSQVTMMFWYRQQPGQSLTLIATANQGSEATYESGFVIDKFPISRPNLTFSTLTVSNMSPEDSSIYLCSVGTGGSSPLHFGNGTRLTVT.

The rearrangement links TRBV10-1 to TRBJ2-7; TRBD1 is a possible D gene (6 bases). The V gene's germline CDR1 is WNHNN and CDR2 SYGVQD (reference sequence). This CDR3 contains 13 residues. With 6 bases removed from V and 3 bases from J, the gap between germline ends came to 12 bases. For the CDR3, the DNA is TGCGCCAGCAGCCCTTCGACAGGCTACGAGCAGTACTTC. Translated, it gives CASSPSTGYEQYF.

The rearrangement links TRBV5-1 to TRBJ1-1, with TRBD1 matching over 12 bases. V was clipped by 4 bases and J by 4 bases; unmatched bases: 11. The CDR3 runs 17 residues. CDR1 and CDR2 (germline): SGHRS, YFSETQ. The CDR3, as DNA: TGCGCCAGCAGCCTGGGACAGGGGGCTCTCGGGGGCACTGAAGCTTTCTTT. Residues: CASSLGQGALGGTEAFF.

The DNA for the CDR3 is TGTGCCAGCAGTGAAGCCTTCTCTGGAAACACCATATATTTT. Translating it yields CASSEAFSGNTIYF. The chain uses TRBV6-1 and TRBJ1-3, with D unresolved. The CDR3 contains 14 residues. CDR1 and CDR2 from the germline V gene are MNHNS and SASEGT. Between the trimmed V and J ends, which lost 0 bases and 0 bases, there was a span of 3 bases.

The gene calls are TRBV18 and TRBJ2-3, with 9 bases matching TRBD2. The ends lost 1 base at V and 3 bases at J; junction bases unmatched: 2. Germline CDR1 KGHSH, CDR2 LQKENI. CDR3 size: 15 residues. CDR3 amino acids: CASSPQAGGTDTQYF. CDR3 nucleotides: TGTGCCAGCTCACCACAGGCGGGGGGGACAGATACGCAGTATTTT.

The chain employs TRBV11-2 and TRBJ2-3; 7 bases agree with TRBD1. V gave up 2 bases and J gave up 3 bases; unmatched junction bases: 8. The CDR3 extends over 16 amino acids. CDR1 SGHAT and CDR2 FQNNGV come from the germline V gene. The CDR3 reads CASSLYAGGVTDTQYF. DNA of the CDR3: TGTGCCAGCAGCTTATACGCAGGGGGAGTTACAGATACGCAGTATTTT.

This clone was counted between two and nine times. CDR3 DNA: TGTGCCAGCAGTAGACAGGGCCGGTCCTACGAGCAGTACTTC. This gives the protein CASSRQGRSYEQYF. The chain links TRBV27 to TRBJ2-7, with TRBD1 matching over 7 bases. The junction had 5 bases not matched to a gene; V was cut back by 5 bases and J by 1 base. The germline V gene has CDR1 MNHEY and CDR2 SMNVEV (reference sequence). The CDR3 is 14 amino acids.

This rearrangement joins TRBV12-3 or TRBV12-4 to TRBJ2-5; D might be TRBD2 (6 bases). This CDR3 is 13 amino acids long. The V and J ends lost 3 bases and 5 bases respectively, with 10 bases between them. CDR3 DNA sequence: TGTGCCAGCAGTTTGTCGGGGGTGGAGACCCAGTACTTC. Translating it yields CASSLSGVETQYF.

The chain combines TRBV6-5 with TRBJ1-5; perhaps TRBD1 as D (5 bases). The CDR3 runs 14 residues. V was pared by 0 bases and J by 6 bases, with 9 bases between. Germline-derived CDR1 and CDR2 are MNHEY and SVGAGI. The CDR3 protein is CASSYSWGGQPQHF. CDR3 nucleotides: TGTGCCAGCAGTTACTCATGGGGGGGTCAGCCCCAGCATTTT.

V gene TRBV29-1 combines with J gene TRBJ2-3; 9 bases are shared with TRBD2. J was trimmed by 3 bases and V by 2 bases; bases with no gene match: 6. The V gene's germline CDR1 is SQVTM and CDR2 ANQGSEA. The CDR3 loop spans 15 amino acids. CDR3 nucleotide sequence: TGCAGCGTTGAACCGGCTAGCGGGGTTACAGATACGCAGTATTTT. Amino acids: CSVEPASGVTDTQYF.

This clone came up a few times. The rearrangement links TRBV5-6 to TRBJ2-2, with TRBD1 matching over 10 bases. The junction had 9 bases not matched to a gene; V was cut back by 4 bases and J by 6 bases. The length of the CDR3 is 16 residues. Germline V lookup: CDR1 SGHDT, CDR2 YYEEEE. The CDR3 DNA is TGTGCCAGCAGCCCGACAGGGGGCAGGACACCCGGGGAGCTGTTTTTT. Its translation is CASSPTGGRTPGELFF.

The rearrangement joins TRBV4-2 to TRBJ1-5; no definite D call. V was cut by 4 bases and J by 6 bases, with 16 bases left in between. Germline assignment: CDR1 LGHNA and CDR2 YNFKEQ. CDR3 size: 15 residues. The CDR3 loop reads CASSPSRSVLQPQHF. The CDR3 region has the DNA TGTGCCAGCAGCCCTTCGAGGTCCGTTCTTCAGCCCCAGCATTTT.

V is TRBV7-2 and J is TRBJ2-2, with D perhaps TRBD2 (5 bases). Deletions cut 0 bases from V and 4 bases from J, with 9 bases between. Per the germline V gene, CDR1 is SGHTA and CDR2 is FQGNSA. This CDR3 region has 15 residues. CDR3 loop: CASSLAPGSTGELFF. The CDR3 bases are TGTGCCAGCAGCTTAGCGCCGGGGTCCACCGGGGAGCTGTTTTTT.

The rearrangement joins TRBV10-1 to TRBJ2-1; 9 nucleotides match TRBD2. Germline V gives CDR1 WNHNN, CDR2 SYGVQD (reference sequence). V dropped 8 bases and J dropped 6; count of bases not matched to a gene: 5. The CDR3 sequence is 13 residues long. CDR3 sequence reads: CASGLAGSNEQFF. CDR3 coding DNA: TGCGCCAGCGGGCTAGCGGGGAGCAATGAGCAGTTCTTC.

The rearrangement links TRBV5-4 to TRBJ2-1; D possibly corresponds to TRBD1 (7 bases). Trimming removed 4 bases from V and 8 bases from J, with 19 bases in between. The CDR3 runs to 15 residues. Germline loops: CDR1 SGHNT, CDR2 YYREEE (reference sequence). CDR3 sequence (DNA): TGTGCCAGCAGCCAGGGGGGTAGCCTTCCCCATGAGCAGTTCTTC. Translating gives CASSQGGSLPHEQFF.

The chain combines TRBV6-1 with TRBJ1-2; 12 positions agree with TRBD1. This CDR3 region has 16 residues. With V trimmed by 3 bases and J by 2 bases, 4 bases remained unmatched. The V gene's germline CDR1 is MNHNS and CDR2 SASEGT. CDR3 nucleotide sequence: TGTGCCAGCAGTGATCCCGGGACAGGGGGCAACTATGGCTACACCTTC. As protein: CASSDPGTGGNYGYTF.

V gene TRBV7-8 combines with J gene TRBJ1-1, with D hard to call. The CDR3 length is 13 residues. Deletions cut 2 bases from V and 5 bases from J, with 9 bases between. CDR1 and CDR2 (germline): SGHVS, FQNEAQ. This CDR3 reads CASSLPPGTEAFF. DNA for the CDR3: TGTGCCAGCAGCTTACCCCCGGGAACTGAAGCTTTCTTT.

In this sample, this clone turned up once. In DNA form, the CDR3 reads TGTGCCAGCGGGGCGCGGACAGGGGAATATGATGGCTACACCTTC. Its protein is CASGARTGEYDGYTF. The chain recombines TRBV2 with TRBJ1-2; TRBD1 matches 9 bases. Germline V CDR1 and CDR2: SNHLY, FYNNEI. CDR3 size: 15 residues. Trimming removed 8 bases from V and 6 bases from J; junction bases left unmatched: 13.

V and J are TRBV4-2 and TRBJ2-2; D ambiguous. Germline CDR1 reads LGHNA; CDR2 reads YNFKEQ. The CDR3 is 15 residues long. Trimming took off 0 bases at V and 4 bases at J, with 9 bases between the two ends. CDR3 nucleotide sequence: TGTGCCAGCAGCCAAGACGGCAGGCTCACCGGGGAGCTGTTTTTT. It codes for CASSQDGRLTGELFF.

The chain combines TRBV18 with TRBJ1-2; D unresolved. V lost 1 base and J 3 bases, leaving 6 bases between the germline ends. Germline-derived CDR1 and CDR2 are KGHSH and LQKENI. This CDR3 contains 13 residues. As DNA, the CDR3 is TGTGCCAGCTCACCACGGCAAGACTATGGCTACACCTTC. Translation gives CASSPRQDYGYTF. Full variable domain (missing parts from reference TRBV18 and TRBJ1-2): NAGVMQNPRHLVRRRGQEARLRCSPMKGHSHVYWYRQLPEEGLKFMVYLQKENIIDESGMPKERFSAEFPKEGPSILRIQQVVRGDSAAYFCASSPRQDYGYTFGSGTRLTVV.

The chain uses TRBV4-1 and TRBJ1-5, with a possible D match to TRBD1 (6 bases). The CDR3 is made up of 17 amino acids. The V and J ends lost 3 bases and 0 bases respectively, with 15 bases between them. The germline gives CDR1 MGHRA, CDR2 YSYEKL. CDR3 nucleotides: TGCGCCAGCAGCCAGCCCCTAAGGGGGGGTAGCAATCAGCCCCAGCATTTT. Its translation: CASSQPLRGGSNQPQHF.